The 28 T cell receptor beta chains in this list originate from one sample, sequenced in a study of cytomegalovirus exposure and HLA in healthy donors. The PCR ran on 60 Vbeta and 13 Jbeta primers. TCRdb's table, derived via immunoSEQ multiplex PCR, lists solely in-frame clones and lacks some. The sample records about 150,000 clones, around 74% being singletons. The sample taken for sequencing was PBMCs. The receptors originated from a man between 18 and 35 years old in good health and CMV-seronegative.

This clone was counted between two and nine times. The rearrangement links TRBV11-3 to TRBJ2-2, with TRBD2 as a possible D gene (6 bases). Per the germline V gene, CDR1 is SGHNT and CDR2 is YENEEA. Trimming took off 5 bases at V and 1 base at J, with 14 bases between the two ends. The CDR3 extends over 16 amino acids. This chain's CDR3 is CASSPIWRENTGELFF. CDR3 sequence (DNA): TGTGCCAGCAGCCCCATATGGCGGGAGAACACCGGGGAGCTGTTTTTT.

The genes are TRBV28 and TRBJ1-5, with a possible D match to TRBD1 (5 bases). Germline lookup yields CDR1 MDHEN and CDR2 SYDVKM. Between the trimmed V and J ends, which lost 8 bases and 2 bases, there was a span of 16 bases. This CDR3 has 15 residues. The CDR3 sequence is CASRDSTGGNQPQHF. CDR3 DNA sequence: TGTGCCAGCCGAGACTCGACGGGGGGCAATCAGCCCCAGCATTTT.

This sequence joins TRBV5-1 and TRBJ2-5, with a possible D match to TRBD1 (7 bases). Germline V gene lookup returns CDR1 SGHRS and CDR2 YFSETQ. Trimming left V 3 bases short and J 5 bases short, with 17 bases between. The length of the CDR3 is 15 residues. The CDR3 region has the DNA TGCGCCAGCAGCTCTAGAGGGGGCGGAGGGGAGACCCAGTACTTC. Protein product: CASSSRGGGGETQYF. Combining the CDR3 with reference TRBV5-1 and TRBJ2-5 gives the whole variable domain KAGVTQTPRYLIKTRGQQVTLSCSPISGHRSVSWYQQTPGQGLQFLFEYFSETQRNKGNFPGRFSGRQFSNSRSEMNVSTLELGDSALYLCASSSRGGGGETQYFGPGTRLLVL.

This rearrangement joins TRBV30 to TRBJ2-7; tentatively, D is TRBD2 (6 bases). The CDR3 has 15 residues. The V end lost 3 bases, the J end lost 6 bases, and 21 bases lay between the germline ends. Germline V gives CDR1 GTSNPN, CDR2 SVGIG (reference sequence). CDR3 coding DNA: TGTGCCTGGAGAAAACCCGCGGGACTTTTTACCGAGCAGTACTTC. This gives the protein CAWRKPAGLFTEQYF.

The J gene is TRBJ2-2, the V gene TRBV27, with TRBD2 as a possible D gene (6 bases). The V end was cut by 8 bases, the J end by 1 base, with 20 bases between. CDR1 and CDR2 (germline): MNHEY, SMNVEV (reference sequence). The CDR3 covers 17 residues. This CDR3 is CASGLSTASENTGELFF. The CDR3 region has the DNA TGTGCCAGCGGACTCTCAACGGCTAGCGAGAACACCGGGGAGCTGTTTTTT.

The V gene is TRBV6-5, the J gene TRBJ2-7; D perhaps matches TRBD2 (7 bases). Germline V lookup: CDR1 MNHEY, CDR2 SVGAGI. The CDR3 loop spans 16 amino acids. Trimming left V 0 bases short and J 6 bases short, with 18 bases between. This CDR3 is CASSYSAGGGGPEQYF. CDR3 DNA sequence: TGTGCCAGCAGTTACTCAGCCGGGGGAGGGGGGCCCGAGCAGTACTTC.

The chain employs TRBV6-6 and TRBJ1-2; D is unclear. V lost 6 bases, J lost 5 bases, and 13 bases lay in between. CDR3 length: 13 amino acids. CDR1 is MNHNY, CDR2 SVGAGI, per germline (reference sequence). DNA for the CDR3: TGTGCCAGCAGCCCCCTAAATGAGTATGGCTACACCTTC. Amino acids: CASSPLNEYGYTF.

The rearrangement joins TRBV6-6 to TRBJ1-2, with TRBD1 identical over 9 bases. The CDR3 spans 14 residues. The germline V gene has CDR1 MNHNY and CDR2 SVGAGI (reference sequence). Germline trimming cut 5 bases from V and 6 bases from J; bases unmatched to any gene: 7. CDR3 residues: CASSQGTGIDGYTF. The CDR3 nucleotides read TGTGCCAGCAGTCAGGGGACAGGGATTGATGGCTACACCTTC.

This clone has just one count. The V and J genes are TRBV9 and TRBJ2-1; 9 bases agree with TRBD2. The CDR3 is 15 residues long. The germline V gene has CDR1 SGDLS and CDR2 YYNGEE. J was trimmed by 6 bases and V by 0 bases; bases with no gene match: 4. CDR3 loop: CASSVVGLAINEQFF. As DNA, the CDR3 is TGTGCCAGCAGCGTAGTGGGACTAGCTATCAATGAGCAGTTCTTC. Filled out from reference TRBV9 and TRBJ2-1, the complete variable domain reads DSGVTQTPKHLITATGQRVTLRCSPRSGDLSVYWYQQSLDQGLQFLIQYYNGEERAKGNILERFSAQQFPDLHSELNLSSLELGDSALYFCASSVVGLAINEQFFGPGTRLTVL.

This chain connects TRBV4-3 to TRBJ2-3, with 7 positions matching TRBD1. Trimming at V came to 0 bases and at J to 3 bases, leaving 6 bases not matched to a gene. CDR1 is LGHNA, CDR2 YSLEER, per germline. This CDR3 contains 16 residues. Here the CDR3 DNA reads TGCGCCAGCAGCCAAGATCTGGCAGGGGGTACAGATACGCAGTATTTT. Its protein is CASSQDLAGGTDTQYF.

The chain uses TRBV30 and TRBJ1-4; D gene ambiguous. The germline CDR1 and CDR2 sequences are GTSNPN and SVGIG (reference sequence). The germline V and J ends were trimmed by 0 bases and 8 bases, with 4 bases remaining between them. The CDR3 consists of 11 residues. In nucleotides, the CDR3 is TGTGCCTGGAGTGTACAGGAAAAACTGTTTTTT. Amino acids: CAWSVQEKLFF.

Only a few counts were recorded for this clone. This rearrangement joins TRBV30 to TRBJ1-5; 7 bases map to TRBD1. The junction had 6 bases not matched to a gene; V was cut back by 1 base and J by 3 bases. Germline CDR1 GTSNPN, CDR2 SVGIG (reference sequence). The CDR3 sequence is 15 residues long. CDR3 in DNA: TGTGCCTGGAGTGGTAGGGGGCTATTCAATCAGCCCCAGCATTTT. Residues: CAWSGRGLFNQPQHF.

This clone was picked up one time. The chain uses TRBV5-4 and TRBJ2-1, with TRBD2 identical over 9 bases. Germline values: CDR1 SGHNT, CDR2 YYREEE (reference sequence). The CDR3 is made up of 15 amino acids. With 4 bases clipped from V and 8 bases from J, the junction kept 10 bases outside the gene matches. As DNA, the CDR3 is TGTGCCAGCAGCCCCACACCGCGGGAGGGTTATGAGCAGTTCTTC. Translated: CASSPTPREGYEQFF.

This chain joins TRBV18 and TRBJ2-3, with 9 bases that match TRBD1. CDR3 size: 15 residues. The trim removed 7 bases at V and 2 bases at J, leaving 7 bases unmatched. Germline-derived CDR1 and CDR2 are KGHSH and LQKENI. The CDR3 nucleotides are TGTGCCAGCTTAAACAGGGGGCTGGACACAGATACGCAGTATTTT. Its protein product is CASLNRGLDTDTQYF.

The J gene is TRBJ2-4, the V gene TRBV10-3; no reliable D call. CDR1 and CDR2 from the germline V gene are ENHRY and SYGVKD. Trimming removed 0 bases at V and 5 bases at J, with 11 bases between. The CDR3 runs 15 residues. CDR3 sequence reads: CAISESGDLENIQYF. The CDR3 DNA reads as TGTGCCATCAGTGAGTCTGGCGATCTAGAAAACATTCAGTACTTC.

The V gene is TRBV29-1, the J gene TRBJ2-3; possible D gene TRBD2, 6 bases. V was pared by 8 bases and J by 2 bases, with 14 bases between. The CDR3 contains 13 residues. CDR1 is SQVTM and CDR2 is ANQGSEA in the germline V gene. Written as DNA, the CDR3 is TGCAGCATACAGGAGGGGTCCACAGATACGCAGTATTTT. Translating it yields CSIQEGSTDTQYF.

The chain recombines TRBV5-1 with TRBJ2-7, with TRBD1 matching 8 bases. Germline CDR1 SGHRS, CDR2 YFSETQ. Losses at the gene ends were 0 bases for V and 5 bases for J; bases not matched to a gene: 7. The CDR3 is made up of 15 amino acids. The DNA for the CDR3 is TGCGCCAGCAGCTTGGACAGGGGGATCGTCAACGAGCAGTACTTC. The encoded protein is CASSLDRGIVNEQYF.

In this sample, this clone turned up a few times. This sample also contains other DNA sequences that code for the same CDR3. The rearrangement joins TRBV2 to TRBJ1-3; perhaps TRBD1 as D (5 bases). CDR1 is SNHLY, CDR2 FYNNEI, per germline. V lost 4 bases and J lost 0, with 10 bases in between. The CDR3 is 15 residues long. CDR3 sequence reads: CASSVGGSSGNTIYF. The CDR3 DNA sequence: TGTGCCAGCAGTGTGGGGGGAAGCTCTGGAAACACCATATATTTT.

J is TRBJ2-1 and V is TRBV9, with TRBD2 matching over 11 bases. The J segment lost 4 bases and the V segment lost 0 bases, leaving 9 bases of the junction unmatched. Germline V CDR1 and CDR2: SGDLS, YYNGEE. CDR3 length: 18 residues. The CDR3 bases are TGTGCCAGCAGCGTAGGGGTTGGTAGCGGGAGGGAATACAATGAGCAGTTCTTC. Translating it yields CASSVGVGSGREYNEQFF. The full variable domain, rest sourced from reference TRBV9 and TRBJ2-1, is DSGVTQTPKHLITATGQRVTLRCSPRSGDLSVYWYQQSLDQGLQFLIQYYNGEERAKGNILERFSAQQFPDLHSELNLSSLELGDSALYFCASSVGVGSGREYNEQFFGPGTRLTVL.

The chain carries TRBV6-5 and TRBJ2-7; 10 nucleotides line up with TRBD1. With V trimmed by 6 bases and J by 7 bases, 6 bases remained unmatched. The germline V gene has CDR1 MNHEY and CDR2 SVGAGI. This CDR3 is 13 amino acids long. The DNA of the CDR3 is TGTGCCAGCAGCCGACAGGGGGCAGGGGAGCAGTACTTC. Encoded protein: CASSRQGAGEQYF.

The chain uses TRBV6-5 and TRBJ2-5, with D perhaps matching TRBD1 (5 bases). In germline, CDR1 is MNHEY, CDR2 SVGAGI. The CDR3 totals 16 residues. Trimming removed 2 bases at V and 1 base at J, with 14 bases between. As DNA, the CDR3 is TGTGCCAGCAGTTACGAACCAGGGAACTTCCAAGAGACCCAGTACTTC. Its translation is CASSYEPGNFQETQYF.

The rearrangement links TRBV6-6 to TRBJ2-3, with TRBD2 as a possible D gene (5 bases). V was pared by 0 bases and J by 2 bases, with 9 bases between. The germline V gene has CDR1 MNHNY and CDR2 SVGAGI (reference sequence). The CDR3 consists of 15 residues. The CDR3 bases are TGTGCCAGCAGTTACTCCCCCGGACTCACAGATACGCAGTATTTT. Translated: CASSYSPGLTDTQYF.

Note on this clone: The same CDR3 is also encoded by other DNA sequences in this sample. The rearrangement links TRBV19 to TRBJ1-5, with D unclear. Deletions cut 0 bases from V and 11 bases from J, with 8 bases between. The CDR3 is made up of 12 amino acids. Germline V gene sequence: CDR1 LNHDA, CDR2 SQIVND (reference sequence). The CDR3 DNA reads as TGTGCCAGTAGTATAGATCGCGGGACCCAGCATTTT. The encoded protein is CASSIDRGTQHF. The variable domain in full, completed from reference TRBV19 and TRBJ1-5, reads DGGITQSPKYLFRKEGQNVTLSCEQNLNHDAMYWYRQDPGQGLRLIYYSQIVNDFQKGDIAEGYSVSREKKESFPLTVTSAQKNPTAFYLCASSIDRGTQHFGDGTRLSIL.

This rearrangement joins TRBV27 to TRBJ2-1; 9 bases fit TRBD1. This CDR3 has 14 amino acids. Trimming cost V 5 bases and J 4 bases; bases outside gene matches: 3. Germline-derived CDR1 and CDR2 are MNHEY and SMNVEV (reference sequence). CDR3 region: CASSPDRGYNEQFF. DNA of the CDR3: TGTGCCAGCAGTCCGGACAGGGGATACAATGAGCAGTTCTTC.

The chain couples TRBV9 to TRBJ1-5; D is ambiguous. CDR1 is SGDLS, CDR2 YYNGEE, per germline. V lost 0 bases and J 0 bases, leaving 7 bases between the germline ends. This CDR3 comprises 15 residues. The CDR3 DNA is TGTGCCAGCAGCGTAGATGCGCATAGCAATCAGCCCCAGCATTTT. This codes for CASSVDAHSNQPQHF.

The chain carries TRBV18 and TRBJ2-7; weak D call: TRBD2 (6 bases). Looked up from germline, CDR1 is KGHSH and CDR2 is LQKENI. Trimming took off 2 bases at V and 5 bases at J, with 22 bases between the two ends. There are 17 residues in the CDR3. CDR3 region: CASSPRSPGLSAHEQYF. The CDR3 nucleotides read TGTGCCAGCTCACCAAGGAGCCCGGGACTTAGCGCCCACGAGCAGTACTTC.

This chain uses TRBV27 with TRBJ1-2; a possible D gene is TRBD1 (6 bases). V lost 2 bases and J 0 bases, leaving 16 bases between the germline ends. There are 17 residues in the CDR3. Germline V CDR1 and CDR2: MNHEY, SMNVEV (reference sequence). The CDR3 spells CASSLRGHALANYGYTF. The CDR3, as DNA: TGTGCCAGCAGTTTAAGGGGACACGCGTTAGCTAACTATGGCTACACCTTC.

V usage is TRBV27 and J usage is TRBJ2-7, with D possibly TRBD2 on 6 matching bases. The CDR3 runs to 16 residues. CDR1 is MNHEY, CDR2 SMNVEV, per germline (reference sequence). Trimming pared 1 base from V and 3 bases from J, leaving 16 bases between. This chain's CDR3 is CASSLFWGDTVYEQYF. DNA of the CDR3: TGTGCCAGCAGTTTATTTTGGGGGGATACGGTCTACGAGCAGTACTTC.